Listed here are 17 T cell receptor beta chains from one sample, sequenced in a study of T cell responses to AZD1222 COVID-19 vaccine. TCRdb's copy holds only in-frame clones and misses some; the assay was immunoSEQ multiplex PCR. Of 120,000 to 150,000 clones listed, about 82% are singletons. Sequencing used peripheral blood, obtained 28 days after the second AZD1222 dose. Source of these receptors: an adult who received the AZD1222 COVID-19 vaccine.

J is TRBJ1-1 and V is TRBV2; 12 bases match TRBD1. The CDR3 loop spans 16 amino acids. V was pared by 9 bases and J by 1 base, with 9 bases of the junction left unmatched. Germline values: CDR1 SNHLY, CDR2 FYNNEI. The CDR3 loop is CASSGTGGIENTEAFF. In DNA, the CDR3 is TGTGCCAGTTCCGGGACAGGGGGCATCGAGAACACTGAAGCTTTCTTT.

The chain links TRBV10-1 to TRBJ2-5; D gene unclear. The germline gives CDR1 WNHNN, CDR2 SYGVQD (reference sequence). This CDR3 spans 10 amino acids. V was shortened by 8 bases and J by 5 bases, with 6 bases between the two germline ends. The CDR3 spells CASPLETQYF. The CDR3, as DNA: TGCGCCAGCCCCCTGGAGACCCAGTACTTC.

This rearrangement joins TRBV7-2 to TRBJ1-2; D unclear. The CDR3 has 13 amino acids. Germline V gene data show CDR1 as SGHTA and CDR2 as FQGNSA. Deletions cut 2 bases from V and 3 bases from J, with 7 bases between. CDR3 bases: TGTGCCAGCAGCTTATATCCAGACTATGGCTACACCTTC. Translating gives CASSLYPDYGYTF.

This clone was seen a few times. In nucleotides, the CDR3 is TGTGCCAGCAGCTTAAGGTTGGCTAGCGGGGGCCGCTACAATGAGCAGTTCTTC. This gives the protein CASSLRLASGGRYNEQFF. The chain joins TRBV7-8 to TRBJ2-1; TRBD2 aligns across 10 bases. This CDR3 spans 18 amino acids. V shed 2 bases and J 3 bases; nucleotides not matched to a gene: 10. Germline values: CDR1 SGHVS, CDR2 FQNEAQ. Full variable domain (rest looked up from reference TRBV7-8 and TRBJ2-1): GAGVSQSPRYKVAKRGQDVALRCDPISGHVSLFWYQQALGQGPEFLTYFQNEAQLDKSGLPSDRFFAERPEGSVSTLKIQRTQQEDSAVYLCASSLRLASGGRYNEQFFGPGTRLTVL.

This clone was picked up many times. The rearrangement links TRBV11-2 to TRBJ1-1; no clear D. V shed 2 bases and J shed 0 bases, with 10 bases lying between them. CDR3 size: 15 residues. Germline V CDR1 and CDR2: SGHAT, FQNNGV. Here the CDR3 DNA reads TGTGCCAGCAGCTTACTTCGGACCGTGAACACTGAAGCTTTCTTT. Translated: CASSLLRTVNTEAFF.

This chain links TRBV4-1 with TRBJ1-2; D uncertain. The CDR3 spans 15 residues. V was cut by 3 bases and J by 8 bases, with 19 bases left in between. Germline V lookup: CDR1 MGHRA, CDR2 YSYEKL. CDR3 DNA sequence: TGCGCCAGCAGCCATCCCCTGGGTCCCCAAAGCGGCTACACCTTC. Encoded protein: CASSHPLGPQSGYTF.

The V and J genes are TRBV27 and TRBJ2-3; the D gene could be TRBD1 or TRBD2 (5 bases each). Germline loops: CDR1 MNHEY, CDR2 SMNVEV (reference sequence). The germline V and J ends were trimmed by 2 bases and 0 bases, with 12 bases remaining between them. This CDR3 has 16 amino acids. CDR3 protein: CASSLTGPASTDTQYF. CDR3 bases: TGTGCCAGCAGTTTAACGGGGCCCGCGAGCACAGATACGCAGTATTTT.

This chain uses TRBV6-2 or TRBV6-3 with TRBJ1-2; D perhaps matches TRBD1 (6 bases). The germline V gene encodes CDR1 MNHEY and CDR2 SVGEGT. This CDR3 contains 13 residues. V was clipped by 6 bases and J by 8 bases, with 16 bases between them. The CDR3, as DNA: TGTGCCAGCAGCTTCGGACAGCCGCCCGGCTACACCTTC. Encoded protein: CASSFGQPPGYTF.

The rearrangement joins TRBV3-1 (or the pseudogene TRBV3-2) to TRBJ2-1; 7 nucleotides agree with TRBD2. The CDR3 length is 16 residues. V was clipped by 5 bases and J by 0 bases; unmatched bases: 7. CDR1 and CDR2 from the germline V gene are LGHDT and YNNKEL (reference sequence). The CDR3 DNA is TGTGCCAGCAGCTACCGACTAGCCCCCTCCTACAATGAGCAGTTCTTC. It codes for CASSYRLAPSYNEQFF.

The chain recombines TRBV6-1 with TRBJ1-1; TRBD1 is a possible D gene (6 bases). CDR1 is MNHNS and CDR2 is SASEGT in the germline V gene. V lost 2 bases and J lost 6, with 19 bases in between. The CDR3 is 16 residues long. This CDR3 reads CASSEFGGSVTAEAFF. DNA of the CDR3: TGTGCCAGCAGTGAATTCGGGGGCTCGGTGACGGCTGAAGCTTTCTTT.

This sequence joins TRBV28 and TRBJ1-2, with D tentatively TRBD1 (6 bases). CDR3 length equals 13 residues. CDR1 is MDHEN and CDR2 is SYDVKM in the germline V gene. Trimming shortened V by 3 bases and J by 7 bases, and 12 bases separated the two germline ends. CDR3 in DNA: TGTGCCAGCAGTTTCGGGGGGCTGGGTGGCTACACCTTC. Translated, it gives CASSFGGLGGYTF.

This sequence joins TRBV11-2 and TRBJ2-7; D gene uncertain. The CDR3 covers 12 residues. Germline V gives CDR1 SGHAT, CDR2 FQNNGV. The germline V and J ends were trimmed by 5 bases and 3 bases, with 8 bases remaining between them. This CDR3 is CASSPPGYEQYF. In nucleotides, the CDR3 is TGTGCCAGCAGCCCCCCAGGCTACGAGCAGTACTTC.

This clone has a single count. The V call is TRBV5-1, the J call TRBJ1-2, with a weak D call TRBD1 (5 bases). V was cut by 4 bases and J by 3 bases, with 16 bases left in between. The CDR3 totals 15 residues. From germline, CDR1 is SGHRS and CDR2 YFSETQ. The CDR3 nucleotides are TGCGCCAGCAGCCCAGGGACGACGATCCACTATGGCTACACCTTC. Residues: CASSPGTTIHYGYTF.

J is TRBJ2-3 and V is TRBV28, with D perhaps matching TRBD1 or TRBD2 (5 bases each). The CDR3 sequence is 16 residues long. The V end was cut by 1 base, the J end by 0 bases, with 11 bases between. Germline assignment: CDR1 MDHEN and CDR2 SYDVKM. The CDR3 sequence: CASSLLTGRSTDTQYF. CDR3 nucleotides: TGTGCCAGCAGTTTATTGACGGGACGAAGCACAGATACGCAGTATTTT.

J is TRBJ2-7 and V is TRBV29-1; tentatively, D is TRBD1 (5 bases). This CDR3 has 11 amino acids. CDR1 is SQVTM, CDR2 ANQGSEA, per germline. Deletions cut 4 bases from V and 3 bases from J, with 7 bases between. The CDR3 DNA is TGCAGCGTTGGCACAGGCTACGAGCAGTACTTC. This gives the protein CSVGTGYEQYF.

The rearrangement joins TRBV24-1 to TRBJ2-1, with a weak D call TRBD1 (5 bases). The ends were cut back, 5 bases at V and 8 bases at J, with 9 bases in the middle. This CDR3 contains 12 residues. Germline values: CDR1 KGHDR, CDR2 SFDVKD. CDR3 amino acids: CATSAQGDEQFF. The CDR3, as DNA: TGTGCCACCAGTGCGCAGGGCGATGAGCAGTTCTTC.

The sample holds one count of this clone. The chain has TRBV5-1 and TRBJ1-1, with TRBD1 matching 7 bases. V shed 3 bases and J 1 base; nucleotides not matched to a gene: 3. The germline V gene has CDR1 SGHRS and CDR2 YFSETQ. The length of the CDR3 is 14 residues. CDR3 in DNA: TGCGCCAGCAGCTCCGGACAGGCGAACACTGAAGCTTTCTTT. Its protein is CASSSGQANTEAFF.